This passage covers 14 T cell receptor beta chains from one sample sequenced in a study of OX40 agonist ivuxolimab in advanced cancers. Only in-frame clones appear in the TCRdb table, and some are missing; sequencing was by immunoSEQ multiplex PCR. The repertoire consists of around 40,000 clones, with approximately 86% occurring once and the leading ten covering around 10%. Sample: CD4+ or CD8+ T cells sorted from blood, taken in a trial of the OX40 agonist ivuxolimab. Receptors originate from an adult with an advanced solid tumor such as melanoma, head and neck, liver or kidney cancer.

The V call is TRBV19, the J call TRBJ2-7; 7 positions match TRBD2. CDR3 length equals 15 residues. Germline loops: CDR1 LNHDA, CDR2 SQIVND (reference sequence). V dropped 5 bases and J dropped 5; count of bases not matched to a gene: 12. The CDR3 spells CASSSPRDRGDEQYF. CDR3 sequence (DNA): TGTGCCAGTAGTTCACCACGGGACCGGGGGGACGAGCAGTACTTC.

This chain uses TRBV28 with TRBJ2-3; D ambiguous. This CDR3 spans 13 amino acids. Trimming took 5 bases from V and 6 from J, leaving 12 bases between them. Germline-derived CDR1 and CDR2 are MDHEN and SYDVKM. The CDR3 loop is CASSRLIGDTQYF. DNA for the CDR3: TGTGCCAGCAGTAGACTTATCGGGGATACGCAGTATTTT.

The chain recombines TRBV5-6 with TRBJ2-1; 9 bases match TRBD2. From germline, CDR1 is SGHDT and CDR2 YYEEEE. This CDR3 is built from 13 residues. Trimming at V came to 4 bases and at J to 10 bases, leaving 6 bases not matched to a gene. DNA for the CDR3: TGTGCCAGCAGCAGCGGGACTAGCCCGGAGCAGTTCTTC. Translation gives CASSSGTSPEQFF.

The J gene is TRBJ2-7, the V gene TRBV2; maybe TRBD2 (6 bases). Germline V lookup: CDR1 SNHLY, CDR2 FYNNEI. The CDR3 has 13 amino acids. The V end lost 6 bases, the J end lost 12 bases, and 21 bases lay between the germline ends. The CDR3 here is CASSALTPEEGYF. DNA of the CDR3: TGTGCCAGCAGCGCACTAACCCCGGAGGAGGGGTACTTC.

V usage is TRBV7-6 and J usage is TRBJ1-5, with no clear D. The CDR3 has 15 amino acids. The V gene's germline CDR1 is SGHVS and CDR2 FNYEAQ. V dropped 4 bases and J dropped 0 bases, with 10 bases sitting between them. The DNA for the CDR3 is TGTGCCAGCAGCTCCACTCCTTCTAGCAATCAGCCCCAGCATTTT. This encodes CASSSTPSSNQPQHF.

As concerns this clone: The junction and the germline gene differ at one end; a read error may be behind it. The chain carries TRBV4-2 and TRBJ2-1; TRBD1 is a possible D gene (5 bases). The CDR3 runs to 16 residues. Germline V gene lookup returns CDR1 LGHNA and CDR2 YNFKEQ. The CDR3 DNA follows: TGTGCCGGCAGCCCTAGGGGTCAGTACTCCTACAATGAGCAGTTCTTC. Amino acids: CAGSPRGQYSYNEQFF.

This chain connects TRBV27 to TRBJ2-1; 7 positions match TRBD1. This CDR3 contains 16 residues. Germline CDR1 is MNHEY and CDR2 is SMNVEV (reference sequence). Unmatched junction bases numbered 12, after V lost 7 bases and J lost 3 bases. CDR3 sequence (DNA): TGTGCCAGCAACCCCTTCGGACAGGCGAGCTACAATGAGCAGTTCTTC. This sequence encodes CASNPFGQASYNEQFF.

J is TRBJ1-1 and V is TRBV7-9; TRBD1 might be the D (5 bases). The V end was cut by 3 bases, the J end by 5 bases, with 13 bases between. The germline CDR1 and CDR2 sequences are SEHNR and FQNEAQ (reference sequence). The CDR3 is 14 residues long. DNA for the CDR3: TGTGCCAGCAGCTTTTCCGGGGGTGTTACTGAAGCTTTCTTT. It encodes CASSFSGGVTEAFF.

V gene TRBV7-9 combines with J gene TRBJ2-5; 7 bases are shared with TRBD2. The CDR3 totals 14 residues. The germline CDR1 and CDR2 sequences are SEHNR and FQNEAQ (reference sequence). Germline trimming cut 5 bases from V and 5 bases from J; bases unmatched to any gene: 8. Here the CDR3 DNA reads TGTGCCAGCAGCGGCCGGGACTACCGGGAGACCCAGTACTTC. This sequence encodes CASSGRDYRETQYF.

The chain recombines TRBV19 with TRBJ2-7; tentative D call: TRBD1 (6 bases). The CDR3 is 14 residues long. Trimming took off 0 bases at V and 5 bases at J, with 11 bases between the two ends. Germline V gene sequence: CDR1 LNHDA, CDR2 SQIVND (reference sequence). The DNA of the CDR3 is TGTGCCAGTAGTATAGATGGGACAATCCACGAGCAGTACTTC. As protein: CASSIDGTIHEQYF.

This chain links TRBV28 with TRBJ2-5, with 8 positions matching TRBD1. The germline CDR1 and CDR2 sequences are MDHEN and SYDVKM. CDR3 length equals 16 residues. V lost 2 bases and J lost 5; bases outside the gene matches: 10. CDR3 sequence: CASSLSVQGAEETQYF. The CDR3 nucleotides are TGTGCCAGCAGTTTAAGCGTGCAGGGGGCCGAGGAGACCCAGTACTTC.

The CDR3 DNA follows: TGTGCCAGTAGCACCACCCAGGGCGACTATGGCTACACCTTC. Translated, it gives CASSTTQGDYGYTF. The genes are TRBV19 and TRBJ1-2; perhaps TRBD1 as D (5 bases). Trimming removed 6 bases at V and 3 bases at J, with 14 bases between. Germline loops: CDR1 LNHDA, CDR2 SQIVND (reference sequence). The CDR3 consists of 14 residues. Based on the CDR3 plus reference TRBV19 and TRBJ1-2, the full variable domain is DGGITQSPKYLFRKEGQNVTLSCEQNLNHDAMYWYRQDPGQGLRLIYYSQIVNDFQKGDIAEGYSVSREKKESFPLTVTSAQKNPTAFYLCASSTTQGDYGYTFGSGTRLTVV.

CDR3 in amino acids: CASSQDRGRAYNEQFF. CDR3 bases: TGTGCCAGCAGCCAAGACCGCGGGAGGGCCTACAATGAGCAGTTCTTC. The rearrangement joins TRBV14 to TRBJ2-1, with 9 nucleotides matching TRBD2. The CDR3 sequence is 16 residues long. Germline V gene data show CDR1 as SGHDN and CDR2 as FVKESK. V was pared by 0 bases and J by 2 bases, with 2 bases of the junction left unmatched.

The chain couples TRBV12-5 to TRBJ1-1; no definite D call. Trimming pared 8 bases from V and 11 bases from J, leaving 18 bases between. The germline CDR1 and CDR2 sequences are LGHNT and FRNRAP. The CDR3 spans 12 residues. CDR3 loop: CASIRAAPAAFF. The CDR3 bases are TGTGCTAGTATCCGCGCGGCTCCGGCGGCTTTCTTT.